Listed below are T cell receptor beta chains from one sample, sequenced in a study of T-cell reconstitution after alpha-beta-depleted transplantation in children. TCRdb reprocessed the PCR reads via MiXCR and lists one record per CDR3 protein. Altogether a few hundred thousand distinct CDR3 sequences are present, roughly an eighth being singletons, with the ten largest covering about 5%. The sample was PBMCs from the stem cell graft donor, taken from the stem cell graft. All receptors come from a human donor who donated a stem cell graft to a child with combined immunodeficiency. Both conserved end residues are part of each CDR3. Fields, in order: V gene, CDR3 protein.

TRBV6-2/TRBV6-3	CASSYSWLQTRSYEQYF
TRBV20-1	CSVSGTERSSYNEQFF
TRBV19	CASSITGGDFYNEQFF
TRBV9	CASSVEGAMEDTQYF
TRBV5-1	CASSFRTEYNQPQHF
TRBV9	CASSVGTVYEQYF
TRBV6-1	CASKPGSSYNEQFF
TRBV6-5	CASSYWSSGASTDTQYF
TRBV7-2	CASSLKLQGQGTEAFF
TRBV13	CASSQRTGRDTF
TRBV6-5	CASSPYRAGMGEKLFF
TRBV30	CAWSGWGGAPREQYF
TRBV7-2	CATSGDALRTQYF
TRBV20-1	CSARGLAGYNEQFF
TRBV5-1	CASSPPHSENTGELFF
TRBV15	CATSRDPSGQVTQETQYF
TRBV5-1	CASSLVRGGDYGYTF
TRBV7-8	CASSLGGVTSNQPQHF
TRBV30	CAWSVLPNEQFF
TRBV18	CASTSGEDTQYF
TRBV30	CAWSPIFTGRQPYEQYF
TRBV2	CASSDLDGRVDEQYF
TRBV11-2	CASSLDGRGDTGELFF
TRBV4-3	CASSQGWTEGETQYF